This T cell receptor (beta chain) derives from a study of siplizumab effects on memory and regulatory T cells (dated by TCRdb to the late 2010s). In the study overall: The study looked at the effect of siplizumab, an anti-CD2 antibody, on alloreactive T-cell subsets in allogeneic mixed lymphocyte reactions made from human PBMCs. Results the study describes overall, beyond this receptor: Greater diversity appeared to be present in unstimulated naive T cells than in memory T cells, and a substantial contribution to the alloresponse seemed to be made by naive cells. Roughly 80-97% of proliferating CD4+ or CD8+ clones could not be assigned a naive or memory phenotype. Whether proliferating Tregs from siplizumab cultures actually had suppressive function was not functionally confirmed. Among mappable alloreactive CD4+ clones, the Treg-derived fraction averaged nearly 70% with siplizumab versus 25% to 30% in control reactions. Because sequences below about 10^-5 frequency were poorly captured, only a minor fraction of alloreactive clones could be mapped to unstimulated subsets. The cumulative frequency of alloreactive sequences that could be traced back to unstimulated CD4+ memory T cells was significantly reduced by siplizumab.

The library was made by the immunoSEQ multiplex PCR assay. Each sample had around 100,000 TCR templates assayed by the deep sequencing platform. Genomic DNA extracted from sorted T cells was used for TCRbeta CDR3 sequencing. In the source study's methods: The R programming language was used for the clonal analysis of the TCRbeta CDR3 data. Alloreactive CD4+ and CD8+ clones were defined by comparing unstimulated samples with post-reaction CFSE-low samples. Alloreactive CD4+ clones were assigned to regulatory or non-regulatory origin by matching sequences to sorted unstimulated Treg and non-Treg repertoires. What TCRdb holds here is the immuneACCESS table cut down to in-frame rearrangements. Part of the clones is not present; checked against another copy, under half of the missing clones reflect an unresolved V gene, and the others are unexplained. V and J calls and clone size follow that table, whereas D and trimming were derived from the DNA. The sample contains some 100,000 clones, approximately 90% of them found a single time. The top ten hold around 0.68% of the sample.

Note on this clone: The clone's antigen remains unknown. The input lacks base qualities; no much larger clone sits a single base away.

TCRbeta CDR3 sequencing was performed on sorted unstimulated T cells and on proliferating T cells recovered from mixed lymphocyte reactions. Fresh whole blood from fewer than twelve HLA-typed healthy donors was used to isolate PBMCs. To map where alloreactive clones came from, unstimulated CD4+ regulatory T cells were FACS-sorted. Including the terminal cysteine and phenylalanine, the CDR3 comprises 14 residues. Left in the record is the CDR3 DNA by itself, 42 bases read in frame from the first base. According to the germline V gene (reference sequence), CDR1 reads SEHNR and CDR2 reads FQNEAQ. Cut back by 8 bases and 5 bases, the V and J ends lie 18 bases apart.

What was sequenced was Tregs sorted from blood. The sequence was obtained from a human donor in good health. In this chain, TRBV7-9 is recombined with TRBJ2-5, with TRBD1 perhaps the D gene, on 6 matching bases. CDR3 loop: CASGPEWGRETQYF. The bases are TGTGCCAGCGGACCGGAATGGGGGCGGGAGACCCAGTACTTC.